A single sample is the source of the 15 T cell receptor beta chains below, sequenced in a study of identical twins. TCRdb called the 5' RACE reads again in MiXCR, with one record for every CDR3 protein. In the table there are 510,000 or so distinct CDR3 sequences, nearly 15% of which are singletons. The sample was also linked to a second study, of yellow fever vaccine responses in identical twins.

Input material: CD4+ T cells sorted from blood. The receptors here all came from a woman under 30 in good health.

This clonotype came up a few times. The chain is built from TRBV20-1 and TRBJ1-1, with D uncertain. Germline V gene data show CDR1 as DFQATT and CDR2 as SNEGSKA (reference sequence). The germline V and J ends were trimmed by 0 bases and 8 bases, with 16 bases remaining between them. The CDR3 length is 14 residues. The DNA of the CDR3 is TGCAGTGCTAGAGATTTCTCCAGACCGTGGGAAGCTTTCTTT. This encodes CSARDFSRPWEAFF.

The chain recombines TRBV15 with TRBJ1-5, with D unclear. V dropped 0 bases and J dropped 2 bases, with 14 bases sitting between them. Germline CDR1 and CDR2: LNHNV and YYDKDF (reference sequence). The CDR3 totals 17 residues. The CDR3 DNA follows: TGTGCCACCAGCAGAGATACGGCGTACTTGGGCAATCAGCCCCAGCATTTT. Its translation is CATSRDTAYLGNQPQHF.

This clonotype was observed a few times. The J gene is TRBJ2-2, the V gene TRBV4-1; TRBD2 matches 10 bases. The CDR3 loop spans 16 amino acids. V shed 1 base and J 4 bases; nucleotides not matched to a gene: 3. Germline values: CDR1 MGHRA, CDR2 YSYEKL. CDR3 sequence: CASSQVSGRATGELFF. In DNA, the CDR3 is TGCGCCAGCAGCCAAGTGAGCGGGAGGGCCACCGGGGAGCTGTTTTTT.

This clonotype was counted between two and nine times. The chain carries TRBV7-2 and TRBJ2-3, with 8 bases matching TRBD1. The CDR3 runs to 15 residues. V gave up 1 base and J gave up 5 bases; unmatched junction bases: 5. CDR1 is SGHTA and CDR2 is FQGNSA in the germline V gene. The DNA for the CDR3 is TGTGCCAGCAGCTTAGTCCAGGGGGCAGGAGATACGCAGTATTTT. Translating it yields CASSLVQGAGDTQYF.

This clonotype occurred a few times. The CDR3 bases are TGTGCCAGCAGTTTTGGCCCGGGACTAATTAGCCATGAGCAGTTCTTC. This translates into CASSFGPGLISHEQFF. J is TRBJ2-1 and V is TRBV12-3 or TRBV12-4; 7 bases are a match to TRBD2. V shed 3 bases and J 8 bases; nucleotides not matched to a gene: 13. This CDR3 comprises 16 residues.

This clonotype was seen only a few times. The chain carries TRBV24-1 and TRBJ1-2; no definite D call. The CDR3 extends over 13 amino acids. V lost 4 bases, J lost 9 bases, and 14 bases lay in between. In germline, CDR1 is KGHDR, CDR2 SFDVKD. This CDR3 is CATSDSDRRSYTF. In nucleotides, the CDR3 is TGTGCCACCAGTGACTCGGACCGGAGGAGCTACACCTTC.

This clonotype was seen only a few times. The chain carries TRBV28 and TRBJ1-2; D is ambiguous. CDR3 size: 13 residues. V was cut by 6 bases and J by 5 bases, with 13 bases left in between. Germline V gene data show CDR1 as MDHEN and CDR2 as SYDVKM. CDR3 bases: TGTGCCAGCAGGCCCAGCGGGATTTATGGCTACACCTTC. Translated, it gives CASRPSGIYGYTF.

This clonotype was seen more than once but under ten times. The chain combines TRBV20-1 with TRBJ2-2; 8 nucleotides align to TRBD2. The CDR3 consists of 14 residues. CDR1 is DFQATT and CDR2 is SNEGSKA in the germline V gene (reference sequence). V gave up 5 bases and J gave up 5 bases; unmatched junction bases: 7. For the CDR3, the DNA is TGCAGTGCTTACTTAGCGGGAAGAACCGGGGAGCTGTTTTTT. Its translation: CSAYLAGRTGELFF.

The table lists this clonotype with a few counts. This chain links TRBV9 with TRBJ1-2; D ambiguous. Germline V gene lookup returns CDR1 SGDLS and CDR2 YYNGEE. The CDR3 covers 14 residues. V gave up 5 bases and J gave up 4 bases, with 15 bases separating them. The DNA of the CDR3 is TGTGCCAGCAGAGAATACAGCAACCCCTATGGCTACACCTTC. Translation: CASREYSNPYGYTF.

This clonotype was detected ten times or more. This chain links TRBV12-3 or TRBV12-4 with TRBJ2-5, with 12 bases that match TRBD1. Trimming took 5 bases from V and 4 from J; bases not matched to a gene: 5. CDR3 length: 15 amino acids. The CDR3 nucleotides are TGTGCCAGCAGTCTAGGGACAGGGGGCGGAGAGACCCAGTACTTC. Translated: CASSLGTGGGETQYF.

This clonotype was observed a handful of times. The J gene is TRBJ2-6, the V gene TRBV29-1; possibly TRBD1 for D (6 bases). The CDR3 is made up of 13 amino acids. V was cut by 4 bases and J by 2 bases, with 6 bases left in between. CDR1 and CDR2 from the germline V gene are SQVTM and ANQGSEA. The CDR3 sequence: CSVAGAGANVLTF. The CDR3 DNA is TGCAGCGTTGCAGGGGCTGGGGCCAACGTCCTGACTTTC.

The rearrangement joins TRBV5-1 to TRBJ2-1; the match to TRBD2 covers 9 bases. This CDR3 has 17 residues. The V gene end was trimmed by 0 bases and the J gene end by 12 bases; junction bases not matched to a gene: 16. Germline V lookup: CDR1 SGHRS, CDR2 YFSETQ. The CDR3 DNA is TGCGCCAGCAGCTTGGGGGAGCTAGCGGGACCTGCCGTGAGGCAGTTCTTC. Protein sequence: CASSLGELAGPAVRQFF.

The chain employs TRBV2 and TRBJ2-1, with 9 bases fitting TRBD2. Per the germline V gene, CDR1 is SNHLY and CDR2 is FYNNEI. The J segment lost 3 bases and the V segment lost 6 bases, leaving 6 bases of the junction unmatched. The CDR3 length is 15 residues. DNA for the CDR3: TGTGCCAGCAGAATAGCGGGAGTTTACTACAATGAGCAGTTCTTC. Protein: CASRIAGVYYNEQFF.

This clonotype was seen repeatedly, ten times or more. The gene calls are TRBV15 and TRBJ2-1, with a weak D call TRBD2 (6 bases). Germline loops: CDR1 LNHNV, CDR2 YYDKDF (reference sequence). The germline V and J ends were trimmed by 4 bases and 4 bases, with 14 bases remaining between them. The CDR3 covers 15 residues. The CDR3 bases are TGTGCCACCAGCATAACAACTAGCTTTTACAATGAGCAGTTCTTC. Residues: CATSITTSFYNEQFF.

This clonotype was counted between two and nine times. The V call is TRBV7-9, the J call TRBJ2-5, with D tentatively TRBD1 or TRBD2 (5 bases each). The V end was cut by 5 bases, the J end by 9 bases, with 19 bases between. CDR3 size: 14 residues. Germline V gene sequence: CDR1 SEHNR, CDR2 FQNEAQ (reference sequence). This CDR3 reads CASSKEGPGLAQYF. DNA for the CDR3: TGTGCCAGCAGCAAAGAGGGGCCAGGGTTGGCCCAGTACTTC.